The entry below gives a single TCR beta chain sequence along with its context. Its cognate antigen has yet to be identified. The sample holds no much larger clone one base away, and base qualities are not on file. Including the terminal cysteine and phenylalanine, the CDR3 comprises 16 residues. The CDR3 DNA has 48 bases and is translated from base 1. The germline V gene gives CDR1 as MGHDK and CDR2 as SYGVNS. Relative to germline, V is 2 bases shorter and J is 0 bases shorter, with 10 bases between their ends. The CDR3 regions of human TCRbeta chains were subjected to immunosequencing. The published analysis was carried out like this. Repertoire TCRs were checked for matches against a reference library of SARS-CoV-2-specific TCRs that had been generated using the MIRA antigen-specificity platform. Breadth meant the fraction of unique TCRs that were SARS-CoV-2-associated, whereas depth meant the fraction of total T cells that were SARS-CoV-2-associated. Using the MIRA data, each spike-specific TCR was mapped to the spike region that the TCR reacts to and placed in a CD4 or CD8 class. Log10-transformed breadth and depth values were compared by one-way ANOVA with Sidak's multiple comparisons tests. TCRdb obtained this table from immuneACCESS and retained in-frame rearrangements with V and J assigned. These tables miss some clones; where compared with another copy, unresolved V genes account for less than half of the shortfall, and the remainder is unexplained. V, J and clone size were drawn from that table, and D and trimming were deduced from the DNA. Counted in this sample were about 140,000 clones; approximately 90% of them appeared once. The leading ten clones occupy approximately 2.6% of the sample.

These data belong to a study of T cell responses to AZD1222 COVID-19 vaccine (dated by TCRdb to about 2021). About the investigation overall: AZD1222 recipients whose second dose came at about 4 weeks and those whose second dose came at about 12 weeks were combined into one group, since spike-specific TCR depth and breadth did not differ between the two schedules. Enrollment into the trials was organized by age into subgroups of 18-55, 56-69 and 70-plus years, and those subgroups contained around 150, 28 and 57 TCR-sequenced participants, respectively. TCR sequencing covered 230 or so trial participants: around 210 given two doses of AZD1222 and 26 given two doses of MenACWY control vaccine.

In light of the paper, this sample's time point label describes: baseline before first vaccination. The vaccinee samples were drawn from two UK trials, COV001 and COV002, one of which was a single-blind randomized controlled phase 2/3 trial testing AZD1222 (ChAdOx1 nCoV-19) in healthy adults. Trial participant PBMC samples were collected at day 0 and day 28 after the second dose for TCRbeta chain sequencing. Points the paper makes about the study in general: Participants were mostly white British and included more females than males, and it was suggested by the authors that clonal diversity may have been underestimated. In the small 56-69-year group, the increase in depth fell short of significance, most likely because of low power. Conclusions about previously exposed vaccinees are limited, since just six AZD1222 recipients were seropositive for SARS-CoV-2 at baseline. A significant rise in spike-specific TCR breadth and depth was observed after two AZD1222 doses relative to day 0 and relative to MenACWY recipients. Epitopes outside the regions mutated in the B.1.351 and B.1.1.7 variants were reportedly recognized by nearly half of the unique spike-specific TCRs. No day 14 peak-response samples were available, so repertoires were characterized only after the peak T cell response. CD4 TCRs associated with the vaccine covered the entire spike protein, and the dominant responses were in regions 160-218 and 743-854.

This specimen was peripheral blood, taken on day 0 of AZD1222 vaccination. The TCR was taken from an adult in good health. This sequence uses TRBV25-1 and TRBJ2-2; the D gene remains uncertain. The CDR3 protein sequence reads: CASSERSPPNTGELFF. The base sequence is TGTGCCAGCAGTGAACGATCGCCTCCGAACACCGGGGAGCTGTTTTTT.